This T cell receptor beta chain was sequenced in a study of shared clonotypes between healthy human individuals. Study-level results: Estimated clonotype richness was generally higher in naive than memory subsets.

Measured with immunoSEQ multiplex PCR; TCRdb has only the in-frame clones, and not every one. Of roughly 2,300,000 clones in the sample, roughly 90% were seen once. V was cut by 3 bases and J by 8 bases, with 9 bases left in between. The CDR3 sequence is 12 residues long. Germline V gene sequence: CDR1 SGHDT, CDR2 YYEEEE. As concerns this clone: Its antigen is currently unknown.

Sequencing input: naive CD4+ T cells from PBMCs. The subset: CD45RA+ positively selected. V is TRBV5-6 and J is TRBJ2-1; tentatively, D is TRBD2 (7 bases). This clonotype was obtained from a young man in good health. Some clones in this sample may be carry-over from other donors' samples. CDR3 bases: TGTGCCAGCAGCTGGGGGGGCCATGAGCAGTTCTTC. Protein product: CASSWGGHEQFF.